A single T cell receptor beta chain is shown here with its context. Its antigen is not identified. These data belong to a study of regulatory dendritic cells for organ transplantation. CD4+ or CD8+ T cells were sorted as naive CD45RA+ or memory CD45RO+. Produced via immunoSEQ multiplex PCR; TCRdb's table is partial and in-frame only. The sample lists some 35,000 clones, roughly nine tenths occurring once. General study findings and limits: Naive CD4+ and CD8+ repertoires were highly diverse; memory CD8+ was most oligoclonal.

Germline CDR1 reads KGHSH; CDR2 reads LQKENI. CDR3 length: 20 residues. Germline trimming cut 6 bases from V and 3 bases from J; bases unmatched to any gene: 16. The J gene is TRBJ2-1, the V gene TRBV18, with TRBD2 matching 14 bases. The sequencing input was naive CD4+ T cells from blood. The subset: CD45RA+ naive T cells. This TCR derives from a human donor in good health. CDR3 residues: CASSPSTGTSGGPIYNEQFF. The CDR3 DNA reads TGTGCCAGCTCTCCAAGCACCGGGACTAGCGGGGGCCCTATCTACAATGAGCAGTTCTTC.